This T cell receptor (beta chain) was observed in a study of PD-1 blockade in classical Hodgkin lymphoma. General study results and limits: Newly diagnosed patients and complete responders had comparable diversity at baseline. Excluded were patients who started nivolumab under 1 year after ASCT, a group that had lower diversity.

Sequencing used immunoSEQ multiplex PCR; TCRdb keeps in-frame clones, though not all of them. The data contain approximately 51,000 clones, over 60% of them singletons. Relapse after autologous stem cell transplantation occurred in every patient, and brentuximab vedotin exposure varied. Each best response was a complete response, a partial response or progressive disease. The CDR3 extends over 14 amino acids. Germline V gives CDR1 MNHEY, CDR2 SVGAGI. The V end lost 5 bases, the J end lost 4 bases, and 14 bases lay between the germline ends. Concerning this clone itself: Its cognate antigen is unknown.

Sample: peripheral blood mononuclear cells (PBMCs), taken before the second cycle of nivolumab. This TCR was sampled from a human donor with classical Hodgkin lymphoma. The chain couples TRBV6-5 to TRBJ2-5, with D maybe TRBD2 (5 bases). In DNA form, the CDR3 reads TGTGCCAGCAGTGCACTGACTACCTCAGAGACCCAGTACTTC. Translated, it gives CASSALTTSETQYF.